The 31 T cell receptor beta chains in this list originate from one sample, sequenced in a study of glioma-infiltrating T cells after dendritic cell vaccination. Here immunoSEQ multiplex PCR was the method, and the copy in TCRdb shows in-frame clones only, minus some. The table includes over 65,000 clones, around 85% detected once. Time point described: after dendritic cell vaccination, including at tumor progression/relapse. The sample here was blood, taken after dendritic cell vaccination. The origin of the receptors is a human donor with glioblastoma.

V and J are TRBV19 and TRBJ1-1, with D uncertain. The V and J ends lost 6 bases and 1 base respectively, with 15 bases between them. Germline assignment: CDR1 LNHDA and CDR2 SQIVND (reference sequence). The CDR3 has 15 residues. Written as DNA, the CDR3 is TGTGCCAGTAGCCCGAGCAGGTTGGGGAACACTGAAGCTTTCTTT. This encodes CASSPSRLGNTEAFF.

CDR3 in DNA: TGTGCCAGCAGCTTACGAGCGGCAACAGATACGCAGTATTTT. Protein: CASSLRAATDTQYF. V usage is TRBV7-3 and J usage is TRBJ2-3, with D tentatively TRBD2 (5 bases). The CDR3 length is 14 residues. Germline V gene data show CDR1 as SGHTA and CDR2 as FQGTGA. V lost 2 bases, J lost 3 bases, and 9 bases lay in between.

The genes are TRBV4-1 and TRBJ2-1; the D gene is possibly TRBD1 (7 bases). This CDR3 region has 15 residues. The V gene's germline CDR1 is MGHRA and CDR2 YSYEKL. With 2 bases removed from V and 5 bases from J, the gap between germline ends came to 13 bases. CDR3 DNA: TGCGCCAGCAGCCAACCCCAGGGGGGAAACAATGAGCAGTTCTTC. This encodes CASSQPQGGNNEQFF.

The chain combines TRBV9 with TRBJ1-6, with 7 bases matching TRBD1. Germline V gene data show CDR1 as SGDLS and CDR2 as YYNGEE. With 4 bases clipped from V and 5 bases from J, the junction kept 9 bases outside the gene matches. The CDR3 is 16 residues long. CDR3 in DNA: TGTGCCAGCAGCCCAATGACAGGGCTCGATAATTCACCCCTCCACTTT. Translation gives CASSPMTGLDNSPLHF.

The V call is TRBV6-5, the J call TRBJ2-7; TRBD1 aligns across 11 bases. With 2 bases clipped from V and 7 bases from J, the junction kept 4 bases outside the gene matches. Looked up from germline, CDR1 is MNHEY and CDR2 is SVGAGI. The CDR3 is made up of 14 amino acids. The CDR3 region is CASSYGGQGGEQYF. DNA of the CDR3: TGTGCCAGCAGTTACGGGGGACAGGGGGGAGAGCAGTACTTC.

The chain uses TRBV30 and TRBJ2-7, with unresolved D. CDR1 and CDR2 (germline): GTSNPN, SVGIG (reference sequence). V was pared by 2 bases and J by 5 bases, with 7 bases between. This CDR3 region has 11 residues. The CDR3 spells CAWSIRNEQYF. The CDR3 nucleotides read TGTGCCTGGAGTATCAGGAACGAGCAGTACTTC.

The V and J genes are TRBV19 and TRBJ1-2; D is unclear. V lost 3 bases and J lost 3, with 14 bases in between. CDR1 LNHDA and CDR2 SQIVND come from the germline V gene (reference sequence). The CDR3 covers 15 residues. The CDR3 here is CASSIPPAGYYGYTF. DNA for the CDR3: TGTGCCAGTAGTATCCCGCCGGCAGGCTACTATGGCTACACCTTC.

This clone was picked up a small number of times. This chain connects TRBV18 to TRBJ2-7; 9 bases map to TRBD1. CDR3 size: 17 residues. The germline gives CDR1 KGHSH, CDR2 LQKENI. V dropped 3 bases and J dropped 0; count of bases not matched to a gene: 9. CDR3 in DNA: TGTGCCAGCTCACCTCCAATCCGGGACAGGGCCTCCTACGAGCAGTACTTC. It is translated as CASSPPIRDRASYEQYF.

CDR3 DNA: TGTGCCAGCAGTTTAGAACAGTACAATGAAAAACTGTTTTTT. This sequence encodes CASSLEQYNEKLFF. V is TRBV28 and J is TRBJ1-4; D gene ambiguous. Trimming took off 2 bases at V and 5 bases at J, with 9 bases between the two ends. CDR1 is MDHEN, CDR2 SYDVKM, per germline. CDR3 length equals 14 residues.

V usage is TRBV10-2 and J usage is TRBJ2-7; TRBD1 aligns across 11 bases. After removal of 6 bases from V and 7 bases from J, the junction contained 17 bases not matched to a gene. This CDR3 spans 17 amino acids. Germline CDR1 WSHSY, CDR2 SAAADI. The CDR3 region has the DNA TGCGCCAGCAGAATCGGACAGGGGGCCCTGCCGGGAGGGGAGCAGTACTTC. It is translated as CASRIGQGALPGGEQYF.

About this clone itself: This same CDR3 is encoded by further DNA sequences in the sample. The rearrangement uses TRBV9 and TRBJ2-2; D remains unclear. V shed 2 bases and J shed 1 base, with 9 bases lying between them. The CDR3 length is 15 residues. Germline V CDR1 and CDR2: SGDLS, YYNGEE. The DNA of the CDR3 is TGTGCCAGCAGCGTTGGAGAAGGGAACACCGGGGAGCTGTTTTTT. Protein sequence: CASSVGEGNTGELFF.

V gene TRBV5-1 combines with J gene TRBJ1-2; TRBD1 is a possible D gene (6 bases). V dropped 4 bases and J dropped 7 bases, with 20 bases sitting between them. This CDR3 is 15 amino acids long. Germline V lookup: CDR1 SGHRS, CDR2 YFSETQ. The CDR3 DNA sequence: TGCGCCAGCAGCCCACCCGGGGTGGGGGCGGTTGGCTACACCTTC. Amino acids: CASSPPGVGAVGYTF.

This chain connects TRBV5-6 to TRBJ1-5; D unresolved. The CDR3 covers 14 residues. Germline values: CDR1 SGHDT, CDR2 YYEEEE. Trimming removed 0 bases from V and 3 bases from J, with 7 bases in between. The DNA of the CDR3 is TGTGCCAGCAGCTTGGGGCAGGTCAATCAGCCCCAGCATTTT. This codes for CASSLGQVNQPQHF.

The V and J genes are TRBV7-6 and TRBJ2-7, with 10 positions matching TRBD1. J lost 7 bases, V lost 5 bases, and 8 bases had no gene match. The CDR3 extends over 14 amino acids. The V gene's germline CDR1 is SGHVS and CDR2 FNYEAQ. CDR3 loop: CASSVRDRGREQYF. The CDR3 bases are TGTGCCAGCAGCGTTCGGGACAGGGGACGGGAGCAGTACTTC. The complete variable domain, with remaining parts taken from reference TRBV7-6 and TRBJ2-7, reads GAGVSQSPRYKVTKRGQDVALRCDPISGHVSLYWYRQALGQGPEFLTYFNYEAQQDKSGLPNDRFSAERPEGSISTLTIQRTEQRDSAMYRCASSVRDRGREQYFGPGTRLTVT.

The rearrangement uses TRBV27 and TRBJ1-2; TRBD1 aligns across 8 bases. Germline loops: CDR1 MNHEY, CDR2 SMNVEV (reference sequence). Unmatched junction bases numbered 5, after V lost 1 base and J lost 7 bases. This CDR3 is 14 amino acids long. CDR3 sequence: CASSLYQGAIGYTF. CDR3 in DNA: TGTGCCAGCAGTTTATATCAGGGGGCGATTGGCTACACCTTC.

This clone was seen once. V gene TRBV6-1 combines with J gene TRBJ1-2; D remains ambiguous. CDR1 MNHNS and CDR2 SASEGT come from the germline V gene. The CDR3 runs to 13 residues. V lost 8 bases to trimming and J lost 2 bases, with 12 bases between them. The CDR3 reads CASRKTGNYGYTF. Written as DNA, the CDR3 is TGTGCCAGCCGGAAAACCGGGAACTATGGCTACACCTTC.

CDR3 in DNA: TGTGCCAGCAGCGAACAGGGGGGGAGCAATCAGCCCCAGCATTTT. Translation: CASSEQGGSNQPQHF. The chain links TRBV6-4 to TRBJ1-5; 8 bases are a match to TRBD1. The CDR3 totals 15 residues. The junction had 5 bases not matched to a gene; V was cut back by 6 bases and J by 1 base. The germline V gene has CDR1 MRHNA and CDR2 SNTAGT.

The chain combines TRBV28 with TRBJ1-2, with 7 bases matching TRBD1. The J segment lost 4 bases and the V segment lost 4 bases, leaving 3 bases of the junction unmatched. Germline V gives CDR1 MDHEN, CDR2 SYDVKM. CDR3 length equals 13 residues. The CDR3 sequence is CASSSHRGYGYTF. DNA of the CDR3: TGTGCCAGCAGTTCCCACAGGGGCTATGGCTACACCTTC.

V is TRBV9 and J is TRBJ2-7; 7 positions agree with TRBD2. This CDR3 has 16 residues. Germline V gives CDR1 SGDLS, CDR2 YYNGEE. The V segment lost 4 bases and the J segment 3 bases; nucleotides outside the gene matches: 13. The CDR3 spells CASSSQAGPTYYEQYF. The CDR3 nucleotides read TGTGCCAGCAGCTCTCAAGCGGGGCCGACCTACTACGAGCAGTACTTC.

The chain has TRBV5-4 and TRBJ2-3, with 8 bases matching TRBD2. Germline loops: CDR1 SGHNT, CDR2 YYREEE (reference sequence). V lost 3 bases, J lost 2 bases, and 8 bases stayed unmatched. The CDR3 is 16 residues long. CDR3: CASSSRGSGATDTQYF. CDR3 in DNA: TGTGCCAGCAGCTCCCGGGGTAGCGGGGCCACAGATACGCAGTATTTT.

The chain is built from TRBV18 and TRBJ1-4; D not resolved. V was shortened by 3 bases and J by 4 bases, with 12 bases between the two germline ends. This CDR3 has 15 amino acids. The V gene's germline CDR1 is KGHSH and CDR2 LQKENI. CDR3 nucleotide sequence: TGTGCCAGCTCACCCGGACGAGGGTATAATGAAAAACTGTTTTTT. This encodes CASSPGRGYNEKLFF.

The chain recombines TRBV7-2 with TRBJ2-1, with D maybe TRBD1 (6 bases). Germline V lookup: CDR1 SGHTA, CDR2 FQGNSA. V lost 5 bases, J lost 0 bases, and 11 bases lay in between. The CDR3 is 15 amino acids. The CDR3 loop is CASSTGQTSYNEQFF. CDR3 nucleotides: TGTGCCAGCAGCACGGGACAAACCTCCTACAATGAGCAGTTCTTC.

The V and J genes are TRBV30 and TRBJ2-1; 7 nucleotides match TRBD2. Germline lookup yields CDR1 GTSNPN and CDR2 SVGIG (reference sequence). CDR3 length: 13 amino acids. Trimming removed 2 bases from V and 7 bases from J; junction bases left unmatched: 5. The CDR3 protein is CAWSPGGWNEQFF. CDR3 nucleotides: TGTGCCTGGAGTCCGGGAGGCTGGAATGAGCAGTTCTTC.

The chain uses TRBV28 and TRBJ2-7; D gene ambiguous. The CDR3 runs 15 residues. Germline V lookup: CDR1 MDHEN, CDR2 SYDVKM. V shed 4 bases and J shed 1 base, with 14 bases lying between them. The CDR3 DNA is TGTGCCAGCAGTTCTCGGTTTACCATGTCCTACGAGCAGTACTTC. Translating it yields CASSSRFTMSYEQYF.

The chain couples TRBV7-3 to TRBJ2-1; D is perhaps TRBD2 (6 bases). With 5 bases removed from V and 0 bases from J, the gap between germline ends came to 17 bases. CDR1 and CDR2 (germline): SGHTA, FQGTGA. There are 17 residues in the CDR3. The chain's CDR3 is CASSLWPRGTSYNEQFF. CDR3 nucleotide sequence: TGTGCCAGCAGCCTATGGCCCCGCGGGACCTCCTACAATGAGCAGTTCTTC.

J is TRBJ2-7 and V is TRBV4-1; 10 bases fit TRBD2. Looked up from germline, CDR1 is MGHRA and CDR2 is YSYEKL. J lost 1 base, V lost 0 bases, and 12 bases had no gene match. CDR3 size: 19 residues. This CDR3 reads CASSQDPAIGAGGSYEQYF. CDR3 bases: TGCGCCAGCAGCCAAGATCCGGCTATAGGAGCGGGAGGGTCCTACGAGCAGTACTTC.

The CDR3 here is CASSGLGDRAGELFF. DNA for the CDR3: TGCGCCAGCAGCGGGCTGGGGGACAGGGCCGGGGAGCTGTTTTTT. The J gene is TRBJ2-2, the V gene TRBV5-1; 9 bases line up with TRBD1. Germline lookup yields CDR1 SGHRS and CDR2 YFSETQ. The trim removed 4 bases at V and 6 bases at J, leaving 7 bases unmatched. The CDR3 loop spans 15 amino acids.

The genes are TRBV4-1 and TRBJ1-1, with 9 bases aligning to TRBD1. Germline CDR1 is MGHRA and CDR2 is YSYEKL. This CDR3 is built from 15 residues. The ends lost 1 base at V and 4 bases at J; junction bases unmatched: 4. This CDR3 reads CASSQVGTGLTEAFF. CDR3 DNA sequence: TGCGCCAGCAGCCAAGTGGGGACAGGGCTCACTGAAGCTTTCTTT.

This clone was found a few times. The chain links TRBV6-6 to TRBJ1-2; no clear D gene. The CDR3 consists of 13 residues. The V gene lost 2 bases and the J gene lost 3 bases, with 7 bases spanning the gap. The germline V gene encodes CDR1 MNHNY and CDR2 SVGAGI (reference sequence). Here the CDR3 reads CASSYGPYYGYTF. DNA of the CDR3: TGTGCCAGCAGTTACGGGCCCTACTATGGCTACACCTTC.

This chain's CDR3 is CASSTQQGNTEAFF. Here the CDR3 DNA reads TGTGCCAGTAGCACACAACAGGGTAACACTGAAGCTTTCTTT. The rearrangement uses TRBV19 and TRBJ1-1, with D maybe TRBD1 (6 bases). The CDR3 contains 14 residues. From germline, CDR1 is LNHDA and CDR2 SQIVND (reference sequence). Trimming stripped 6 bases from V and 2 bases from J, with 13 bases between.

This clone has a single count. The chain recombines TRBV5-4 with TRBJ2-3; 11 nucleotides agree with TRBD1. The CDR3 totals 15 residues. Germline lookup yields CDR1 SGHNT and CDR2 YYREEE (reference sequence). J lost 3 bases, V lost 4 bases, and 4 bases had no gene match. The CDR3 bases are TGTGCCAGCAGCCTGGACAGGGGGCCAACAGATACGCAGTATTTT. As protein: CASSLDRGPTDTQYF.